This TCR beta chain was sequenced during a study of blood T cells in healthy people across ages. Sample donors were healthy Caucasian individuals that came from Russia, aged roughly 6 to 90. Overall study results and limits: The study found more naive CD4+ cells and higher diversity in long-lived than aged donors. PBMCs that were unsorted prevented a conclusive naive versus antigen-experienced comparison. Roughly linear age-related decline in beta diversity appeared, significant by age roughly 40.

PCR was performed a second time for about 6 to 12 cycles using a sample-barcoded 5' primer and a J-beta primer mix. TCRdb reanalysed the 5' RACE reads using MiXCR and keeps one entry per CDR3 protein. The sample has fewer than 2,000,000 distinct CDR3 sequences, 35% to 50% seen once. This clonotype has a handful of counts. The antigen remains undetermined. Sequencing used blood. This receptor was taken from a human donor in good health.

This CDR3 reads CASSPQGQGPYEQYF. The CDR3 DNA reads as TGCGCCAGCAGCCCTCAAGGGCAGGGACCCTACGAGCAGTACTTC. The chain joins TRBV4-3 to TRBJ2-7; D tentatively fits TRBD1 or TRBD2 (5 bases each). Trimming cost V 4 bases and J 2 bases, with 15 bases left between them. This CDR3 is 15 amino acids long. The germline CDR1 and CDR2 sequences are LGHNA and YSLEER.